The rows below give T cell receptor beta chains drawn from one sample of a study of STAT5B mutations in CD4+ large granular lymphocyte leukemia. Using immunoSEQ multiplex PCR, the repertoire was profiled, and TCRdb retains in-frame clones only, with some absent. The data contain 28,000 or so clones, more than 60% of them seen just once; the ten biggest clones take up 1% to 1.4%. Sequenced material: CD4+ T cells from blood buffy coats. The receptors derive from a human donor in good health. Both conserved end residues are part of each CDR3. The D gene is left open where the match is weak. Clone size is given for some rows only: seen once, a few or many times, or a class if the clone is expanded.

TRBD1	-	TRBV11-2	TRBJ2-4	CASSSGQTQYF	TGTGCCAGCAGCTCGGGACAGACTCAGTACTTC
-	-	TRBV29-1	TRBJ2-5	CSVARETQYF	TGCAGCGTTGCACGAGAGACCCAGTACTTC
TRBD1	-	TRBV6-6	TRBJ1-1	CASSNRDSQGAEAFF	TGTGCCAGCAGTAACCGGGACAGCCAAGGCGCTGAAGCTTTCTTT
-	few	TRBV7-3	TRBJ1-2	CASSLGNLNYGYTF	TGTGCCAGCAGCTTGGGGAACCTTAACTATGGCTACACCTTC
TRBD2	once	TRBV30	TRBJ2-7	CAWTVAGGSSYEQYF	TGTGCCTGGACGGTAGCGGGAGGGAGCTCCTACGAGCAGTACTTC
-	-	TRBV6-1	TRBJ1-1	CASSEGGFEAFF	TGTGCCAGCAGTGAAGGGGGGTTTGAAGCTTTCTTT
-	-	TRBV6-1	TRBJ2-7	CASSESYEQYF	TGTGCCAGCAGTGAATCCTACGAGCAGTACTTC
-	-	TRBV28	TRBJ1-2	CASSRPPGQTFSYGYTF	TGTGCCAGCAGTCGGCCACCGGGACAAACCTTTTCTTATGGCTACACCTTC
-	-	TRBV14	TRBJ2-7	CASSRRRTEGYEQYF	TGTGCCAGCAGCCGACGTCGGACCGAAGGATACGAGCAGTACTTC
-	-	TRBV30	TRBJ1-2	CAWSETVPYGYTF	TGTGCCTGGAGTGAGACAGTTCCCTATGGCTACACCTTC
TRBD1	-	TRBV28	TRBJ1-1	CASSLRVGQGGTEAFF	TGTGCCAGCAGTTTAAGGGTTGGGCAGGGGGGCACTGAAGCTTTCTTT